A single sample gave rise to the 22 T cell receptor beta chains below, sequenced in a study of T-cell memory formation after mild COVID-19. MiXCR, run by TCRdb on the 5' RACE reads, gives a single entry per CDR3 protein. This sample has about 150,000 distinct CDR3 sequences, with 6% to 6.5% found just once. Sequencing used PBMCs or a T cell subset sorted from them (not recorded which). The receptor source for this set is an adult woman who had mild COVID-19 (a few samples of this study predate the infection). Cell type and time point are not known.

This clonotype appeared a few times. The chain is built from TRBV15 and TRBJ1-1; D may be TRBD1 (5 bases). Trimming left V 5 bases short and J 2 bases short, with 9 bases between. Germline lookup yields CDR1 LNHNV and CDR2 YYDKDF (reference sequence). This CDR3 has 13 amino acids. CDR3 DNA sequence: TGTGCCACCAGCTCGACAGTCAACACTGAAGCTTTCTTT. As protein: CATSSTVNTEAFF.

In its sample, this clonotype was seen a few times. The CDR3 sequence is CASSLRDETISNEQFF. The CDR3 DNA follows: TGTGCCAGCAGCTTGAGGGACGAGACCATTTCCAATGAGCAGTTCTTC. This rearrangement joins TRBV7-8 to TRBJ2-1; tentatively, D is TRBD1 or TRBD2 (5 bases each). Per germline, CDR1 SGHVS and CDR2 FQNEAQ. The V gene lost 3 bases and the J gene lost 6 bases, with 18 bases spanning the gap. CDR3 length: 16 amino acids. Drawing the rest from reference TRBV7-8 and TRBJ2-1, the complete variable domain is GAGVSQSPRYKVAKRGQDVALRCDPISGHVSLFWYQQALGQGPEFLTYFQNEAQLDKSGLPSDRFFAERPEGSVSTLKIQRTQQEDSAVYLCASSLRDETISNEQFFGPGTRLTVL.

This clonotype occurred a few times. This CDR3 is CASSLDGLAVYEQYF. For the CDR3, the DNA is TGTGCCAGCAGCTTAGATGGACTAGCGGTATACGAGCAGTACTTC. V and J are TRBV7-2 and TRBJ2-7; TRBD2 aligns across 10 bases. The trim removed 1 base at V and 4 bases at J, leaving 4 bases unmatched. Germline-derived CDR1 and CDR2 are SGHTA and FQGNSA. CDR3 length equals 15 residues.

This clonotype has ten or more counts. The V and J genes are TRBV18 and TRBJ2-3, with no clear D. V shed 6 bases and J shed 6 bases, with 16 bases lying between them. Germline V gene data show CDR1 as KGHSH and CDR2 as LQKENI. The CDR3 has 14 amino acids. CDR3 region: CASSPYDRWDTQYF. The DNA for the CDR3 is TGTGCCAGCTCGCCGTACGATAGGTGGGATACGCAGTATTTT.

This clonotype was seen repeatedly, ten times or more. V gene TRBV6-5 combines with J gene TRBJ1-2; 9 bases agree with TRBD1. CDR3 size: 16 residues. With V trimmed by 5 bases and J by 3 bases, 10 bases remained unmatched. CDR1 is MNHEY, CDR2 SVGAGI, per germline. For the CDR3, the DNA is TGTGCCAGCAGTGCACCCCCGGGACAGGGTTACTATGGCTACACCTTC. It encodes CASSAPPGQGYYGYTF.

This clonotype was recorded a few times. The CDR3 region has the DNA TGCAGTGCTAGAGTCATCCCGGGACAGGGGGCTTGGGGGAACACTGAAGCTTTCTTT. Protein: CSARVIPGQGAWGNTEAFF. The chain joins TRBV20-1 to TRBJ1-1; 12 nucleotides agree with TRBD1. The CDR3 contains 19 residues. Germline CDR1 reads DFQATT; CDR2 reads SNEGSKA (reference sequence). Trimming removed 1 base from V and 1 base from J; junction bases left unmatched: 13.

The CDR3 spells CASSLGSGGETQYF. The CDR3 nucleotides read TGTGCCAGCAGCTTAGGTTCCGGGGGGGAGACCCAGTACTTC. The chain employs TRBV5-6 and TRBJ2-5; 7 bases map to TRBD2. Germline CDR1 SGHDT, CDR2 YYEEEE. This CDR3 has 14 amino acids. V lost 2 bases, J lost 5 bases, and 6 bases stayed unmatched.

The chain couples TRBV20-1 to TRBJ2-1, with D possibly being TRBD2 (6 bases). The CDR3 is 12 amino acids. The V gene lost 7 bases and the J gene lost 12 bases, with 19 bases spanning the gap. Germline CDR1 is DFQATT and CDR2 is SNEGSKA (reference sequence). Here the CDR3 reads CSGLFLAVRQFF. The DNA of the CDR3 is TGCAGTGGGCTTTTCTTAGCGGTTAGGCAGTTCTTC.

The chain combines TRBV20-1 with TRBJ2-7; TRBD1 is a possible D gene (6 bases). CDR3 length: 13 amino acids. Germline V lookup: CDR1 DFQATT, CDR2 SNEGSKA (reference sequence). Trimming removed 3 bases from V and 2 bases from J, with 11 bases in between. The CDR3 protein is CSASRAGAYEQYF. The DNA for the CDR3 is TGCAGTGCTAGTCGAGCAGGGGCCTACGAGCAGTACTTC.

The table lists this clonotype with a few counts. The rearrangement links TRBV4-3 to TRBJ2-6; 7 bases are a match to TRBD1. Germline CDR1 reads LGHNA; CDR2 reads YSLEER. The CDR3 consists of 17 residues. J gave up 0 bases and V 1 base, and 3 bases lay outside the gene matches. The DNA of the CDR3 is TGCGCCAGCAGCCAAGGACAGGGCAGCTCTGGGGCCAACGTCCTGACTTTC. Protein sequence: CASSQGQGSSGANVLTF.

This clonotype has more than one count but fewer than ten. The gene calls are TRBV12-3 or TRBV12-4 and TRBJ2-7; maybe TRBD1 (6 bases). The V end was cut by 6 bases, the J end by 3 bases, with 15 bases between. The CDR3 loop spans 14 amino acids. CDR3 nucleotide sequence: TGTGCCAGCAGCCTCCAGACAGGACTCTACGAGCAGTACTTC. Amino acid sequence: CASSLQTGLYEQYF.

This clonotype was detected ten times or more. The V and J genes are TRBV5-4 and TRBJ2-7; TRBD2 matches 8 bases. Trimming cost V 0 bases and J 7 bases; bases outside gene matches: 15. Germline V lookup: CDR1 SGHNT, CDR2 YYREEE (reference sequence). This CDR3 has 17 amino acids. The CDR3 loop reads CASSLVRVSGTPSEQYF. CDR3 coding DNA: TGTGCCAGCAGCTTGGTTAGGGTTAGCGGGACTCCCTCGGAGCAGTACTTC.

Ten or more counts support this clonotype. J is TRBJ2-1 and V is TRBV29-1; 8 positions agree with TRBD1. CDR3 length: 13 residues. V gave up 6 bases and J gave up 10 bases; unmatched junction bases: 11. Germline V lookup: CDR1 SQVTM, CDR2 ANQGSEA. The CDR3, as DNA: TGCAGCGTCCACGGACAGGGCCCCCTGGAGCAGTTCTTC. Translated, it gives CSVHGQGPLEQFF.

This chain joins TRBV12-3 or TRBV12-4 and TRBJ1-1, with D possibly being TRBD1 (5 bases). The V end was cut by 7 bases, the J end by 3 bases, with 15 bases between. The CDR3 loop spans 14 amino acids. CDR3 amino acids: CASTPRRGDTEAFF. The CDR3 region has the DNA TGTGCCAGCACTCCGAGGAGAGGGGACACTGAAGCTTTCTTT.

This clonotype was detected only a few times. This chain uses TRBV4-2 with TRBJ2-7, with TRBD2 matching 9 bases. V lost 0 bases and J lost 0; bases outside the gene matches: 6. The CDR3 runs to 17 residues. Looked up from germline, CDR1 is LGHNA and CDR2 is YNFKEQ. The CDR3 DNA reads as TGTGCCAGCAGCCAAGAGCCTAGCGGGGATTACTCCTACGAGCAGTACTTC. This sequence encodes CASSQEPSGDYSYEQYF.

The sample holds a few counts of this clonotype. The chain has TRBV7-8 and TRBJ2-1; 12 positions match TRBD2. CDR3 length: 17 residues. Trimming took 2 bases from V and 0 from J; bases not matched to a gene: 2. CDR1 is SGHVS and CDR2 is FQNEAQ in the germline V gene. The CDR3 sequence is CASSLLAGGSSYNEQFF. The CDR3 region has the DNA TGTGCCAGCAGCTTACTAGCGGGAGGGAGCTCCTACAATGAGCAGTTCTTC.

In its sample, this clonotype was seen many times. The genes are TRBV5-1 and TRBJ2-1; 9 nucleotides line up with TRBD2. The CDR3 loop spans 16 amino acids. V trimming: 0 bases; J trimming: 3 bases; junction bases outside the gene matches: 4. CDR1 is SGHRS, CDR2 YFSETQ, per germline. CDR3 in amino acids: CASSLVSSGVYNEQFF. The CDR3 DNA sequence: TGCGCCAGCAGCTTGGTCTCTAGCGGGGTCTACAATGAGCAGTTCTTC.

The chain links TRBV2 to TRBJ2-1; 8 nucleotides match TRBD2. From germline, CDR1 is SNHLY and CDR2 FYNNEI. V lost 3 bases and J lost 7; bases outside the gene matches: 8. This CDR3 contains 15 residues. CDR3 region: CASSETGGAKNEQFF. CDR3 sequence (DNA): TGTGCCAGCAGTGAGACGGGGGGGGCTAAAAATGAGCAGTTCTTC.

This chain links TRBV12-3 or TRBV12-4 with TRBJ2-7; 9 nucleotides match TRBD2. The J segment lost 6 bases and the V segment lost 1 base, leaving 7 bases of the junction unmatched. There are 15 residues in the CDR3. The CDR3 nucleotides are TGTGCCAGCAGTTTAGTTCTAGCGGGACTTGGCGAGCAGTACTTC. Its translation is CASSLVLAGLGEQYF.

The chain couples TRBV24-1 to TRBJ2-2; D remains ambiguous. Trimming shortened V by 3 bases and J by 1 base, and 8 bases separated the two germline ends. CDR3 length: 15 residues. Looked up from germline, CDR1 is KGHDR and CDR2 is SFDVKD. The CDR3: CATSDPSVNTGELFF. The CDR3, as DNA: TGTGCCACCAGTGATCCTAGTGTGAACACCGGGGAGCTGTTTTTT.

This chain uses TRBV2 with TRBJ2-3; possibly TRBD2 for D (5 bases). V was shortened by 7 bases and J by 3 bases, with 11 bases between the two germline ends. The germline V gene has CDR1 SNHLY and CDR2 FYNNEI. CDR3 length: 13 residues. CDR3 sequence reads: CASKLLGTDTQYF. In DNA, the CDR3 is TGTGCCAGCAAGTTACTAGGGACAGATACGCAGTATTTT.

This clonotype was picked up many times. The CDR3 DNA follows: TGTGCCAGCAGCTTAACCGGGCGCTACACTGAAGCTTTCTTT. It specifies CASSLTGRYTEAFF. The J gene is TRBJ1-1, the V gene TRBV7-3, with D uncertain. The CDR3 is 14 amino acids. Deletions cut 0 bases from V and 3 bases from J, with 8 bases between. The germline V gene has CDR1 SGHTA and CDR2 FQGTGA.